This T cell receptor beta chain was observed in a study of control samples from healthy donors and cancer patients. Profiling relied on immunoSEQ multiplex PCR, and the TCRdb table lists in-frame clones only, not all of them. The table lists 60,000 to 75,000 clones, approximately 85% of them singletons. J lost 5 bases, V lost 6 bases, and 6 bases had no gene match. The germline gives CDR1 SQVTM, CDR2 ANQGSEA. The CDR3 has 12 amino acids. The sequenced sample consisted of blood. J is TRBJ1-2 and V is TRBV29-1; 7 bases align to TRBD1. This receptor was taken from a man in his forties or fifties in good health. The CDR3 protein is CSVGTAGYGYTF. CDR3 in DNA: TGCAGCGTGGGGACAGCGGGGTATGGCTACACCTTC.